This TCR beta chain was sequenced during a study of Graves' ophthalmopathy and Graves' hyperthyroidism. Exclusion criteria comprised other autoimmune diseases, uncontrolled infections, pregnancy or lactation in patients. Clinical symptoms and serum thyroxine were used for diagnosis; TRAb, thyroid ultrasound and orbital computed tomography were also relied on. Study results and caveats: Its predictions of ophthalmopathy progression gave the model approximately 65% sensitivity and approximately 72% specificity.

RNA transcripts yielded amplified TCR beta CDR3 regions. RT-PCR was first run with HTBI primers, then multiplex PCR in a second round. TCRdb itself ran the multiplex PCR reads through MiXCR, one entry per CDR3 protein. The sample consists of tens of thousands of distinct CDR3 sequences, 45% to 55% of them appearing once. Losses at the gene ends were 5 bases for V and 4 bases for J; bases not matched to a gene: 1. Looked up from germline, CDR1 is SNHLY and CDR2 is FYNNEI. CDR3 size: 12 residues. Ten or more counts support this clonotype. The antigen is unknown. The sequence was collected from an adult woman with stable Graves' hyperthyroidism. The sequencing sample was made of peripheral blood. This chain links TRBV2 with TRBJ2-7; 8 bases are a match to TRBD2. The CDR3 sequence: CASSIAGYEQYF. The CDR3 DNA reads TGTGCCAGCAGTATAGCGGGATACGAGCAGTACTTC. Looking up the rest from reference TRBV2 and TRBJ2-7 gives the full variable domain: EPEVTQTPSHQVTQMGQEVILRCVPISNHLYFYWYRQILGQKVEFLVSFYNNEISEKSEIFDDQFSVERPDGSNFTLKIRSTKLEDSAMYFCASSIAGYEQYFGPGTRLTVT.